The 11 T cell receptor beta chains in this list originate from one sample, sequenced in a study of T cells in Graves' hyperthyroidism and ophthalmopathy. TCR beta CDR3 sequences were amplified from RNA transcripts. The primer set for the first-round RT-PCR of the TCR CDR3 was HTBI. TCRdb reanalysed the multiplex PCR reads using MiXCR and keeps one entry per CDR3 protein. This sample yields 250,000 to 300,000 distinct CDR3 sequences, of which roughly 13% are seen a single time; roughly 8.2% belongs to the top ten. What was sequenced was blood. The source is a woman in her 40s with Graves' hyperthyroidism.

This chain joins TRBV7-2 and TRBJ2-2, with 7 bases fitting TRBD2. With 5 bases clipped from V and 2 bases from J, the junction kept 8 bases outside the gene matches. Per germline, CDR1 SGHTA and CDR2 FQGNSA. CDR3 length: 16 amino acids. The CDR3 DNA sequence: TGTGCCAGCAGCCTGCGGACTAGGAAAAACACCGGGGAGCTGTTTTTT. The encoded protein is CASSLRTRKNTGELFF.

This clonotype was seen more than once but under ten times. This chain uses TRBV3-1 with TRBJ2-4; D gene ambiguous. The length of the CDR3 is 16 residues. V lost 1 base, J lost 2 bases, and 12 bases lay in between. Germline CDR1 reads LGHDT; CDR2 reads YNNKEL (reference sequence). CDR3 sequence: CASSQVELQTKNIQYF. The CDR3, as DNA: TGTGCCAGCAGCCAAGTGGAATTACAAACCAAAAACATTCAGTACTTC. The full variable domain, in which reference TRBV3-1 and TRBJ2-4 provide the parts outside the CDR3, is DTAVSQTPKYLVTQMGNDKSIKCEQNLGHDTMYWYKQDSKKFLKIMFSYNNKELIINETVPNRFSPKSPDKAHLNLHINSLELGDSAVYFCASSQVELQTKNIQYFGAGTRLSVL.

This clonotype was seen more than once but under ten times. The chain joins TRBV4-1 to TRBJ2-4; no firm D call. The ends were cut back, 1 base at V and 4 bases at J, with 14 bases in the middle. Germline V gives CDR1 MGHRA, CDR2 YSYEKL. This CDR3 contains 16 residues. CDR3 residues: CASSQALLAAKNIQYF. CDR3 sequence (DNA): TGCGCCAGCAGCCAAGCCCTCTTAGCAGCTAAAAACATTCAGTACTTC.

The chain recombines TRBV10-3 with TRBJ1-6, with 7 bases aligning to TRBD1. J was trimmed by 8 bases and V by 3 bases; bases with no gene match: 1. Germline assignment: CDR1 ENHRY and CDR2 SYGVKD. The CDR3 sequence is 13 residues long. In DNA, the CDR3 is TGTGCCATCAGTGAAGGACAGGATTCACCCCTCCACTTT. Its protein is CAISEGQDSPLHF.

This clonotype appeared a few times. The V gene is TRBV7-9, the J gene TRBJ2-7; D not certain. Germline V CDR1 and CDR2: SEHNR, FQNEAQ (reference sequence). The CDR3 consists of 13 residues. The V gene lost 2 bases and the J gene lost 5 bases, with 10 bases spanning the gap. In nucleotides, the CDR3 is TGTGCCAGCAGCTTACTGGGCCAAGACGAGCAGTACTTC. Its translation: CASSLLGQDEQYF.

This clonotype was picked up many times. The chain recombines TRBV28 with TRBJ1-5; D ambiguous. The V end lost 4 bases, the J end lost 3 bases, and 7 bases lay between the germline ends. The V gene's germline CDR1 is MDHEN and CDR2 SYDVKM. The CDR3 is made up of 13 amino acids. The CDR3 DNA reads TGTGCCAGCAGTTACGGGAACAATCAGCCCCAGCATTTT. This codes for CASSYGNNQPQHF.

This clonotype was picked up many times. The V call is TRBV20-1, the J call TRBJ1-5, with 10 positions matching TRBD1. The CDR3 covers 15 residues. With V trimmed by 3 bases and J by 7 bases, 9 bases remained unmatched. The germline gives CDR1 DFQATT, CDR2 SNEGSKA (reference sequence). The CDR3 loop reads CSASNDGTGDQPQHF. CDR3 sequence (DNA): TGCAGTGCTAGTAATGACGGGACAGGGGACCAGCCCCAGCATTTT.

This clonotype was seen a handful of times. The rearrangement uses TRBV7-8 and TRBJ2-1; 13 bases fit TRBD2. Per the germline V gene, CDR1 is SGHVS and CDR2 is FQNEAQ. V lost 1 base and J lost 4; bases outside the gene matches: 7. The CDR3 runs to 18 residues. For the CDR3, the DNA is TGTGCCAGCAGCTTAGACCGACTAGCGGGAGGCCCTTACAATGAGCAGTTCTTC. Its translation is CASSLDRLAGGPYNEQFF. Combining the CDR3 with reference TRBV7-8 and TRBJ2-1 gives the whole variable domain GAGVSQSPRYKVAKRGQDVALRCDPISGHVSLFWYQQALGQGPEFLTYFQNEAQLDKSGLPSDRFFAERPEGSVSTLKIQRTQQEDSAVYLCASSLDRLAGGPYNEQFFGPGTRLTVL.

The table lists this clonotype with many counts. The chain is built from TRBV2 and TRBJ1-2; D gene unclear. Germline V gene sequence: CDR1 SNHLY, CDR2 FYNNEI. V lost 5 bases, J lost 0 bases, and 10 bases lay in between. The CDR3 is 14 residues long. CDR3 sequence: CASSPQQANYGYTF. CDR3 bases: TGTGCCAGCAGTCCACAGCAAGCTAACTATGGCTACACCTTC.

This clonotype has a count of ten or more. The rearrangement uses TRBV7-8 and TRBJ2-7, with 7 bases fitting TRBD1. The germline V gene encodes CDR1 SGHVS and CDR2 FQNEAQ. The CDR3 spans 13 residues. After removal of 2 bases from V and 6 bases from J, the junction contained 4 bases not matched to a gene. The CDR3 spells CASSLTTGFEQYF. CDR3 sequence (DNA): TGTGCCAGCAGCTTAACGACAGGGTTCGAGCAGTACTTC.

This clonotype was seen repeatedly, ten times or more. The V and J genes are TRBV20-1 and TRBJ2-1, with 8 bases lining up with TRBD2. With V trimmed by 1 base and J by 8 bases, 10 bases remained unmatched. Germline V gene lookup returns CDR1 DFQATT and CDR2 SNEGSKA (reference sequence). The CDR3 is 15 residues long. The CDR3 here is CSARVLGLVTDEQFF. The CDR3 DNA reads as TGCAGTGCTAGAGTTTTGGGACTAGTTACCGATGAGCAGTTCTTC.